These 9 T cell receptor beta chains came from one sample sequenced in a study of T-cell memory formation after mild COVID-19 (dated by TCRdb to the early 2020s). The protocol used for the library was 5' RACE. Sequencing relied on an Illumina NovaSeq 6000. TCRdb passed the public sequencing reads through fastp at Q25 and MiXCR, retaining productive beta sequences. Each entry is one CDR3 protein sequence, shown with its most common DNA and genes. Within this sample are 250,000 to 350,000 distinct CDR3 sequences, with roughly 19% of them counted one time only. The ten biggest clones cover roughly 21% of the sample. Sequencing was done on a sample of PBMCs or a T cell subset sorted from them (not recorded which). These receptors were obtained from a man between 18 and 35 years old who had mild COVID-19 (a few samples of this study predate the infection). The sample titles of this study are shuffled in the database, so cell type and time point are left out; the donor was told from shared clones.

The CDR3 coding sequence is TGTGCCAGCAGCCAGGGGACTAGCGGGGGACCCAACGAGCAGTACGTC. Protein sequence: CASSQGTSGGPNEQYV. The rearrangement joins TRBV6-2 or TRBV6-3 to TRBJ2-7, with 14 bases that match TRBD2. Trimming cost V 6 bases and J 5 bases; bases outside gene matches: 9. CDR3 size: 16 residues. CDR1 MNHEY and CDR2 SVGEGT come from the germline V gene.

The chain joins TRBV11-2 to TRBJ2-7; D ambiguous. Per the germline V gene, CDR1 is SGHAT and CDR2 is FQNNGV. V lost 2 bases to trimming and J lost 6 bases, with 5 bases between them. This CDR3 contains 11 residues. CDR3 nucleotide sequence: TGTGCCAGCAGCTTACAGTCCGAGCAGTACGTC. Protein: CASSLQSEQYV.

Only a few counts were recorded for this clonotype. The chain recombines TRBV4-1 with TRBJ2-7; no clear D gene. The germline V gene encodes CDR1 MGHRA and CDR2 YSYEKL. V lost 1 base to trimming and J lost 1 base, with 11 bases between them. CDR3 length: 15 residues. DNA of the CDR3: TGCGCCAGCAGCCAAGGGTACGGTCTTTCCTACGAGCAGTACTTC. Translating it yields CASSQGYGLSYEQYF.

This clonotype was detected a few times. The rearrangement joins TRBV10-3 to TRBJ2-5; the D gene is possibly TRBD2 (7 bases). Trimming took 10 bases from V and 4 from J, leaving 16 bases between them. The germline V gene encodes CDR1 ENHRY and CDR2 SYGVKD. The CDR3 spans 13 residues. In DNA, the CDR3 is TGTGCCACGGCGGGGGCCGAAAGAGAGACCCAGTACTTC. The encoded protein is CATAGAERETQYF.

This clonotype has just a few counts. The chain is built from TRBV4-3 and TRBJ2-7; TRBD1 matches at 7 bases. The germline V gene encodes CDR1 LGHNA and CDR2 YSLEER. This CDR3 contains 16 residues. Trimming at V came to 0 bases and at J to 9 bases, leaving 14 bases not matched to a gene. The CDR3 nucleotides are TGCGCCAGCAGCCAAGATCCTAAGACAGGGACAATGGGGCAGTACTTC. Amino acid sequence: CASSQDPKTGTMGQYF.

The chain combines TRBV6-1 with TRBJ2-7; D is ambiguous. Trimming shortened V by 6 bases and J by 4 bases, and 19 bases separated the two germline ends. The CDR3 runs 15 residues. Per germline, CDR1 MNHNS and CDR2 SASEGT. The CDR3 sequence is CASSFDTALGYEQYF. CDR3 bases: TGTGCCAGCAGCTTTGACACAGCCTTAGGGTACGAGCAGTACTTC.

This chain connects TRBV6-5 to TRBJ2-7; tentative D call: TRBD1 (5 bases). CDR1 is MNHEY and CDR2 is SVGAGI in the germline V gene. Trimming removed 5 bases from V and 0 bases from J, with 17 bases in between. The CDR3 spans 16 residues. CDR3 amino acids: CASSTPGHRGSYEQYF. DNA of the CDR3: TGTGCCAGCAGTACCCCTGGACACCGAGGCTCCTACGAGCAGTACTTC.

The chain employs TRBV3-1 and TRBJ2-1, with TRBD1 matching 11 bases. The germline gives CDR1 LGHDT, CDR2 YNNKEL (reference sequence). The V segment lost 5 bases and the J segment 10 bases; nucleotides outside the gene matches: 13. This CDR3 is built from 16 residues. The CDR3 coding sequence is TGTGCCAGCAGCTACCCCAGGACAGGGGGCTTACGGGAGCAGTTCTTC. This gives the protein CASSYPRTGGLREQFF.

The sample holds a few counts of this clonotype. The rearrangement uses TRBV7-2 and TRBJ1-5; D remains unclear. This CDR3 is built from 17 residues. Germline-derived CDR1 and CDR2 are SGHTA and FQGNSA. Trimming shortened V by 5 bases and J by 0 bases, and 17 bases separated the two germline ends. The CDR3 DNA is TGTGCCAGCAGCCCGCTGGGGAGCAGCTATAGCAATCAGCCCCAGCATTTT. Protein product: CASSPLGSSYSNQPQHF.